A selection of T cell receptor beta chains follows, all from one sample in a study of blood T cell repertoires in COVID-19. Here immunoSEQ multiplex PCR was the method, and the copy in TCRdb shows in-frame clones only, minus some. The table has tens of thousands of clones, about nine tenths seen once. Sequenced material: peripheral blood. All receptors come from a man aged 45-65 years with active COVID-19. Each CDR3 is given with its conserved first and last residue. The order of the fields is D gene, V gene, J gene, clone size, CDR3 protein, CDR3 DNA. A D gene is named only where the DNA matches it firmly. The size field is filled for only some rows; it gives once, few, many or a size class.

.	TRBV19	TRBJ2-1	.	CASSWRAYNEQFF	TGTGCCAGTAGTTGGAGGGCGTACAATGAGCAGTTCTTC
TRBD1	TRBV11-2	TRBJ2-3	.	CASSFEPGQVNTQYF	TGTGCCAGCAGCTTCGAACCGGGACAGGTTAATACGCAGTATTTT
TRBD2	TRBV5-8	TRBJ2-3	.	CASSLRGATTDTQYF	TGTGCCAGCAGTCTGCGGGGGGCAACTACAGATACGCAGTATTTT
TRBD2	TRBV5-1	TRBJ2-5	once	CASRPGGLADARETQYF	TGCGCCAGCAGGCCGGGGGGACTAGCGGACGCTAGGGAGACCCAGTACTTC
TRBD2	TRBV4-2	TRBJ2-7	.	CASSLGGENYEQYF	TGTGCCAGCAGCCTGGGAGGGGAAAACTACGAGCAGTACTTC
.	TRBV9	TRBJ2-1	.	CASTPQSGSYNEQFF	TGTGCCAGCACCCCCCAGTCAGGATCCTACAATGAGCAGTTCTTC
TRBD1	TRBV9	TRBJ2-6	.	CASSALPGQGNSGANVLTF	TGTGCCAGCAGCGCGTTACCGGGACAGGGGAACTCTGGGGCCAACGTCCTGACTTTC
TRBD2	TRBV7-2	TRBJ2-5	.	CASSLLGTSGETQYF	TGTGCCAGCAGCTTATTAGGGACTAGTGGGGAGACCCAGTACTTC
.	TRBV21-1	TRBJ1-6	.	CAGTSQGAGSPLHF	TGTGCCGGTACCTCACAGGGGGCTGGTTCACCCCTCCACTTT
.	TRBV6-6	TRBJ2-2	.	CASSPANTGELFF	TGTGCCAGCAGTCCAGCGAACACCGGGGAGCTGTTTTTT
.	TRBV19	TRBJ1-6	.	CASSIWARDDSPLHF	TGTGCCAGTAGTATATGGGCACGGGATGATTCACCCCTCCACTTT
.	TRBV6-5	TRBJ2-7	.	CASTGTHWEAYEQYF	TGTGCCAGCACTGGGACTCATTGGGAGGCTTACGAGCAGTACTTC
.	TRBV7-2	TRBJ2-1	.	CASSSNSYNEQFF	TGTGCCAGCAGCTCTAACTCCTACAATGAGCAGTTCTTC
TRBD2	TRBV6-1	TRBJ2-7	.	CASSERTSGSYEQYF	TGTGCCAGCAGTGAACGGACTAGCGGGAGCTACGAGCAGTACTTC
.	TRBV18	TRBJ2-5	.	CASSPLRETQYF	TGTGCCAGCTCACCACTGCGCGAGACCCAGTACTTC
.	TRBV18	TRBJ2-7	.	CASSPKEGSKLYEQYF	TGTGCCAGCTCACCAAAAGAGGGTTCTAAACTCTACGAGCAGTACTTC
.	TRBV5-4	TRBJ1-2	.	CASSLNRDGMGYTF	TGTGCCAGCAGCTTGAACAGGGATGGGATGGGCTACACCTTC
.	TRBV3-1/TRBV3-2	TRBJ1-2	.	CASSQGLVDGYTF	TGTGCCAGCAGCCAAGGTTTAGTTGATGGCTACACCTTC
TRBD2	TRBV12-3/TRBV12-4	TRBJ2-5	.	CASSSGGGETQYF	TGTGCCAGCAGTTCGGGAGGGGGGGAGACCCAGTACTTC
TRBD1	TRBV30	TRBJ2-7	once	CAWNRGLGYEQYF	TGTGCCTGGAATAGGGGGCTCGGATACGAGCAGTACTTC
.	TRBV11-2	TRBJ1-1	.	CASSPTGNTEAFF	TGTGCCAGCAGCCCTACAGGGAACACTGAAGCTTTCTTT
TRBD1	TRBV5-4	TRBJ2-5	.	CASSEDRGRETQYF	TGTGCCAGCAGCGAGGACAGGGGGCGAGAGACCCAGTACTTC
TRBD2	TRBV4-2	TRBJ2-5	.	CASSQVSGGLMDTQYF	TGTGCCAGCAGCCAAGTTTCGGGGGGGCTCATGGATACCCAGTACTTC
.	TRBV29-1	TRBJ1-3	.	CSVLPGPGNTIYF	TGCAGCGTTCTTCCAGGCCCGGGAAACACCATATATTTT
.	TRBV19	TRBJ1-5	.	CASSIRQLAGLGRQPQHF	TGTGCCAGTAGTATAAGGCAACTAGCAGGCCTCGGGAGGCAGCCCCAGCATTTT
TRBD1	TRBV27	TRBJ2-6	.	CASSSATGDSSGANVLTF	TGTGCCAGCAGTTCAGCTACAGGGGATAGCTCTGGGGCCAACGTCCTGACTTTC
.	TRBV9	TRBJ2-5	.	CASSDQGGSGETQYF	TGTGCCAGCAGTGATCAAGGTGGTAGCGGAGAGACCCAGTACTTC
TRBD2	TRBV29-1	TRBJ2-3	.	CSVGGRAADTQYF	TGCAGCGTTGGCGGGAGGGCCGCAGATACGCAGTATTTT
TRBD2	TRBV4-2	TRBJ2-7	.	CASSQDSVGAGAATYEQYF	TGTGCCAGCAGCCAAGATTCGGTGGGAGCGGGGGCCGCTACCTACGAGCAGTACTTC
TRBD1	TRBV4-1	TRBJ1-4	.	CASSQVGTGGEKLFF	TGCGCCAGCAGCCAAGTAGGGACAGGTGGTGAAAAACTGTTTTTT
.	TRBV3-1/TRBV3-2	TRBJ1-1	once	CASTRRGATEAFF	TGTGCCAGCACCCGGCGGGGGGCCACTGAAGCTTTCTTT
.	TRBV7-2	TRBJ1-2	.	CASSFNQGGGYTF	TGTGCCAGCAGCTTCAATCAGGGAGGAGGCTACACCTTC
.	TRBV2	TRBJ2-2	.	CASKGQGANTGELFF	TGTGCCAGCAAGGGGCAGGGCGCGAACACCGGGGAGCTGTTTTTT
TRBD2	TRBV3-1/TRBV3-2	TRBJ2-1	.	CASSQVASGHNEQFF	TGTGCCAGCAGCCAAGTGGCTAGCGGCCACAATGAGCAGTTCTTC
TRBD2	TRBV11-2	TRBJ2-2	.	CASRLLAGGSHGELFF	TGTGCCAGCAGATTACTAGCGGGGGGTTCTCACGGGGAGCTGTTTTTT
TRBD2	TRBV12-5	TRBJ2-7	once	CASGLGSGFSYEQYF	TGTGCTAGTGGTTTGGGTAGCGGGTTCTCCTACGAGCAGTACTTC
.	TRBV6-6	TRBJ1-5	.	CASSPGSNQPQHF	TGTGCCAGCAGCCCAGGGAGCAATCAGCCCCAGCATTTT
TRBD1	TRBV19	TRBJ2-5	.	CASSSGQGGGRTQYF	TGTGCCAGTAGTTCGGGACAGGGAGGAGGGAGGACCCAGTACTTC
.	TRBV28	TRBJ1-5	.	CASSPYRDQPQHF	TGTGCCAGCAGTCCCTACAGGGACCAGCCCCAGCATTTT
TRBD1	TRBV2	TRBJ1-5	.	CASRGDRGPNQPQHF	TGTGCCAGCAGGGGGGACAGGGGGCCGAATCAGCCCCAGCATTTT
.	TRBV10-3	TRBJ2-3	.	CAISGLRADTQYF	TGTGCCATCAGTGGTCTCCGGGCAGATACGCAGTATTTT
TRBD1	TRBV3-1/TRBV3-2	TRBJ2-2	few	CASSPTGEVTGELFF	TGTGCCAGCAGCCCGACAGGGGAGGTCACCGGGGAGCTGTTTTTT
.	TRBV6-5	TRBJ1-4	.	CASSYRLGVNEKLFF	TGTGCCAGCAGTTACCGACTAGGGGTTAATGAAAAACTGTTTTTT
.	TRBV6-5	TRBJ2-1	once	CASSRPRGGEQFF	TGTGCCAGCAGTCGCCCTAGGGGTGGTGAGCAGTTCTTC
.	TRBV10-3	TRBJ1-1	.	CAISGGPGKNTEAFF	TGTGCCATCAGTGGGGGTCCAGGGAAGAACACTGAAGCTTTCTTT
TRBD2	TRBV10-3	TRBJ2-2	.	CAISEIAGTSAGELFF	TGTGCCATCAGTGAGATAGCGGGAACGTCCGCTGGGGAGCTGTTTTTT
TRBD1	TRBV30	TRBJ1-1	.	CAWSPASGGYTEAFF	TGTGCCTGGAGCCCGGCTTCAGGGGGGTACACTGAAGCTTTCTTT
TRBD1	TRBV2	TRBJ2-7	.	CASSTGGVRRDEQYF	TGTGCCAGCAGTACAGGGGGCGTAAGGCGCGACGAGCAGTACTTC
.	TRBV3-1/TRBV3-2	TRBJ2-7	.	CASSQVGQGGDEQYF	TGTGCCAGCAGCCAAGTTGGCCAGGGCGGAGACGAGCAGTACTTC
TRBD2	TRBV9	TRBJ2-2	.	CASSVSGRGPTGELFF	TGTGCCAGCAGCGTCAGCGGGAGGGGACCCACCGGGGAGCTGTTTTTT
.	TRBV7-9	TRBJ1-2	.	CASSLPGMENYGYTF	TGTGCCAGCAGCCTACCAGGGATGGAGAACTATGGCTACACCTTC
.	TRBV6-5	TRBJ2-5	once	CASSNDYQETQYF	TGTGCCAGCAGCAACGACTACCAAGAGACCCAGTACTTC
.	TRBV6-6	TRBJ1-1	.	CASSPPPKGRLNFEAFF	TGTGCCAGCAGTCCCCCCCCCAAGGGGCGCCTGAATTTTGAAGCTTTCTTT
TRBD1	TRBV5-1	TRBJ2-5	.	CASSWGTGGEETQYF	TGCGCCAGCAGCTGGGGGACAGGGGGCGAAGAGACCCAGTACTTC
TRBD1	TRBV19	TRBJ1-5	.	CASTPWGQGAAQPQHF	TGTGCCAGTACCCCATGGGGACAGGGGGCTGCTCAGCCCCAGCATTTT
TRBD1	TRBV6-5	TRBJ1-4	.	CASSSPGQGNEKLFF	TGTGCCAGCAGTTCGCCGGGACAGGGTAATGAAAAACTGTTTTTT
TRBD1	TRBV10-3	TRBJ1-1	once	CAIRGQPNTEAFF	TGTGCCATCAGGGGACAGCCGAACACTGAAGCTTTCTTT
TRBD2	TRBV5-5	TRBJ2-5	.	CASRRAGEAETQYF	TGTGCCAGCAGGCGAGCGGGAGAGGCGGAGACCCAGTACTTC
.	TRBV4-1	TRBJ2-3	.	CASSDTTDTQYF	TGCGCCAGCAGCGACACCACAGATACGCAGTATTTT